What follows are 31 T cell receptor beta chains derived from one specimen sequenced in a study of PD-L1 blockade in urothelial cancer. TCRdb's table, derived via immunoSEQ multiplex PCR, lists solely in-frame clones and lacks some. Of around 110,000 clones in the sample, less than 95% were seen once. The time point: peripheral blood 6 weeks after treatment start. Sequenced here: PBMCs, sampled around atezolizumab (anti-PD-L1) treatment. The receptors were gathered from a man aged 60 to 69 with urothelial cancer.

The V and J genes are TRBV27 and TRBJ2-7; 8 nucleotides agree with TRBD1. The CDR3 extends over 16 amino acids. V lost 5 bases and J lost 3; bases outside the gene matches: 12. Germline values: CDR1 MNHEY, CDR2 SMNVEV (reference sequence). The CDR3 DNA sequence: TGTGCCAGCAGTCGACCAGGACAGGGTAGAGGCTACGAGCAGTACTTC. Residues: CASSRPGQGRGYEQYF.

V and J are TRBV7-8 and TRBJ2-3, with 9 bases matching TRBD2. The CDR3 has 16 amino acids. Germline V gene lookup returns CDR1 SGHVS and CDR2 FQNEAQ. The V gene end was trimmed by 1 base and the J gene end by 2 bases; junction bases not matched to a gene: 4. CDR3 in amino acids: CASSLGRGGFTDTQYF. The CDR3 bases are TGTGCCAGCAGCTTAGGGCGGGGGGGCTTCACAGATACGCAGTATTTT. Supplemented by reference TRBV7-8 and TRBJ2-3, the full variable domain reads GAGVSQSPRYKVAKRGQDVALRCDPISGHVSLFWYQQALGQGPEFLTYFQNEAQLDKSGLPSDRFFAERPEGSVSTLKIQRTQQEDSAVYLCASSLGRGGFTDTQYFGPGTRLTVL.

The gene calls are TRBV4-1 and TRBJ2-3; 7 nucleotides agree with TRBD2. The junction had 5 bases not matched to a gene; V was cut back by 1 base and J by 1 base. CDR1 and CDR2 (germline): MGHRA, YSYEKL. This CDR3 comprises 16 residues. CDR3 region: CASSQGLAVGTDTQYF. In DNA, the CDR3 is TGCGCCAGCAGCCAAGGTCTAGCGGTGGGCACAGATACGCAGTATTTT.

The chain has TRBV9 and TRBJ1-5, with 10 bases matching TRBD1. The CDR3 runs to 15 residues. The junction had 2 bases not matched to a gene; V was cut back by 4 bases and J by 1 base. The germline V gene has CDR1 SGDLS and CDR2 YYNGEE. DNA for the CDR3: TGTGCCAGCAGCCCGGGACAGGGGAGCAATCAGCCCCAGCATTTT. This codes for CASSPGQGSNQPQHF. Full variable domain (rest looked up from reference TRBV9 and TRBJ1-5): DSGVTQTPKHLITATGQRVTLRCSPRSGDLSVYWYQQSLDQGLQFLIQYYNGEERAKGNILERFSAQQFPDLHSELNLSSLELGDSALYFCASSPGQGSNQPQHFGDGTRLSIL.

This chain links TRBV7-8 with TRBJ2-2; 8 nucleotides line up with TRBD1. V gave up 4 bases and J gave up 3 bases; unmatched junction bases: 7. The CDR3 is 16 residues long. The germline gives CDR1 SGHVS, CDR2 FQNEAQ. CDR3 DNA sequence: TGTGCCAGCAGCTCAAGACAGGGGCGGGACACCGGGGAGCTGTTTTTT. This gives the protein CASSSRQGRDTGELFF.

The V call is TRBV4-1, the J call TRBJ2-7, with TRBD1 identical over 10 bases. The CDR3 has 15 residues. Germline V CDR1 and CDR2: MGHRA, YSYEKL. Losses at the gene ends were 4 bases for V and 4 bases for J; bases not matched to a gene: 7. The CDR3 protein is CASSPSGTGEYEQYF. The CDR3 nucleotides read TGCGCCAGCAGCCCATCCGGGACAGGGGAATACGAGCAGTACTTC.

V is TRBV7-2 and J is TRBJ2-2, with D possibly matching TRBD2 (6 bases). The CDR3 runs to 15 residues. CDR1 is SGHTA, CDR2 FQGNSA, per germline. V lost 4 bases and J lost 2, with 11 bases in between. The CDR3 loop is CASSSLEGNTGELFF. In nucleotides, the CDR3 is TGTGCCAGCAGCTCCCTGGAGGGAAACACCGGGGAGCTGTTTTTT.

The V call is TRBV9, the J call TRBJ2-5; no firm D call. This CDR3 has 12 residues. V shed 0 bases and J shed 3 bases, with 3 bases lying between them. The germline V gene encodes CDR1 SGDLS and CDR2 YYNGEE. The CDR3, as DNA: TGTGCCAGCAGCGTAGCGGAAGAGACCCAGTACTTC. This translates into CASSVAEETQYF. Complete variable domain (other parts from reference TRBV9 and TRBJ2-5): DSGVTQTPKHLITATGQRVTLRCSPRSGDLSVYWYQQSLDQGLQFLIQYYNGEERAKGNILERFSAQQFPDLHSELNLSSLELGDSALYFCASSVAEETQYFGPGTRLLVL.

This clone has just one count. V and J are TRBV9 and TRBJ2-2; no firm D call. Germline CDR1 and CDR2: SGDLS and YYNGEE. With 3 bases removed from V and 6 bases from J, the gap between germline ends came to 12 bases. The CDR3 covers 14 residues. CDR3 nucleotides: TGTGCCAGCAGCGGCCAAATAGTAGCCGGGGAGCTGTTTTTT. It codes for CASSGQIVAGELFF.

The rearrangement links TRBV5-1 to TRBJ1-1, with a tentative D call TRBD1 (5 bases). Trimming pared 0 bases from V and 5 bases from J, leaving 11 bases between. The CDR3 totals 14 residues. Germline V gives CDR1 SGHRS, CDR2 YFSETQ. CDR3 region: CASSLDAGGTEAFF. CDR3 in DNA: TGCGCCAGCAGCTTGGACGCCGGGGGAACTGAAGCTTTCTTT.

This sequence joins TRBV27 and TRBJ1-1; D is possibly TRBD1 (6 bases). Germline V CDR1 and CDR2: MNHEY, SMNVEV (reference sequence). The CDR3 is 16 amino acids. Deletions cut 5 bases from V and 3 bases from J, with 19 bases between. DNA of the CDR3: TGTGCCAGCAGTACTGGACAGAGGCCCGGGGACACTGAAGCTTTCTTT. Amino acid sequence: CASSTGQRPGDTEAFF.

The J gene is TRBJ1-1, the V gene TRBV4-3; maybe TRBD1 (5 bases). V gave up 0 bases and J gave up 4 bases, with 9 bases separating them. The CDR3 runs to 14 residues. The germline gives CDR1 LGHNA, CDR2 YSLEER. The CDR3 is CASSQDVGGTEAFF. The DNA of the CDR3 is TGCGCCAGCAGCCAAGATGTCGGGGGCACTGAAGCTTTCTTT.

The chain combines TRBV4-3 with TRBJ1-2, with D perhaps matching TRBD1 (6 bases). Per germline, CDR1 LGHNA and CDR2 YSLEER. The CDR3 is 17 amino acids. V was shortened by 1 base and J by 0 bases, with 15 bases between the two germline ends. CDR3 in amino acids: CASSQALDSSTNYGYTF. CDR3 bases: TGCGCCAGCAGCCAAGCTTTGGACAGCTCTACTAACTATGGCTACACCTTC.

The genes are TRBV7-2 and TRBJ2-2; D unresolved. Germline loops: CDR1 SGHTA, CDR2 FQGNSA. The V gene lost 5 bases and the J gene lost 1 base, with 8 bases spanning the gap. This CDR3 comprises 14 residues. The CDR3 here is CASSGNRNTGELFF. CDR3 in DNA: TGTGCCAGCAGCGGAAACAGGAACACCGGGGAGCTGTTTTTT. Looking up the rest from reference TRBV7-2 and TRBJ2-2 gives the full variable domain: GAGVSQSPSNKVTEKGKDVELRCDPISGHTALYWYRQSLGQGLEFLIYFQGNSAPDKSGLPSDRFSAERTGGSVSTLTIQRTQQEDSAVYLCASSGNRNTGELFFGEGSRLTVL.

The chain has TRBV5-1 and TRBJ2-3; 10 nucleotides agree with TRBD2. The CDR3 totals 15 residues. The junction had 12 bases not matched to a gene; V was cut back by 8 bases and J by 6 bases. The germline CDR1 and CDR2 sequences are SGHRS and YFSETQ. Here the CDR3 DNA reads TGCGCCAGTACCCCCGGGACTAGCGTATTGGATACGCAGTATTTT. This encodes CASTPGTSVLDTQYF.

The CDR3 coding sequence is TGCAGCGCAGTGGGACAGGGAGGCACAGATACGCAGTATTTT. Translation gives CSAVGQGGTDTQYF. The rearrangement links TRBV29-1 to TRBJ2-3; 9 bases map to TRBD1. With 7 bases clipped from V and 1 base from J, the junction kept 6 bases outside the gene matches. There are 14 residues in the CDR3. Germline assignment: CDR1 SQVTM and CDR2 ANQGSEA.

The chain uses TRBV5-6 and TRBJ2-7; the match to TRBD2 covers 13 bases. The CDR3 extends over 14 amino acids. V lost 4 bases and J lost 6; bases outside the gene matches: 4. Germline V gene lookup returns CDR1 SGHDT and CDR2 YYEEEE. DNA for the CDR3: TGTGCCAGCAGCAAAGGACTAGCGGGAGTCGAGCAGTACTTC. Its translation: CASSKGLAGVEQYF.

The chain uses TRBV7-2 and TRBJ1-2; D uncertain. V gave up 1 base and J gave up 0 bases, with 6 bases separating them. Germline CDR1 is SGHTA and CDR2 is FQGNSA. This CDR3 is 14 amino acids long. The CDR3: CASSLDSSNYGYTF. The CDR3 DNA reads TGTGCCAGCAGCTTAGACTCCTCTAACTATGGCTACACCTTC.

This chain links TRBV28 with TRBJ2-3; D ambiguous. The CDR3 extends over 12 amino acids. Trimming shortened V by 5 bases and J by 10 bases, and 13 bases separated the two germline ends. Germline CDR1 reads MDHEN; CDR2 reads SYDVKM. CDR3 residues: CASSPQLQSQYF. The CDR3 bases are TGTGCCAGCAGTCCCCAGTTGCAGTCGCAGTATTTT.

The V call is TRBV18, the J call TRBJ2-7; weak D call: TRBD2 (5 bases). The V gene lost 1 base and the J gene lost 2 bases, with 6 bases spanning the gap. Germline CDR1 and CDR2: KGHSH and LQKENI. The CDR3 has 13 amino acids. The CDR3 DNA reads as TGTGCCAGCTCACCACGGGAGACCTACGAGCAGTACTTC. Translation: CASSPRETYEQYF.

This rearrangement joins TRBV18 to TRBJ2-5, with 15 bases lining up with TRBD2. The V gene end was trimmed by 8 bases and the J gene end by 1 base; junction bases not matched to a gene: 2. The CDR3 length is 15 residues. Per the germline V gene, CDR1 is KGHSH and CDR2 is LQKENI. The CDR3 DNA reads TGTGCCAGCGCGGGACTAGCGGGGGGCCAAGAGACCCAGTACTTC. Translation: CASAGLAGGQETQYF.

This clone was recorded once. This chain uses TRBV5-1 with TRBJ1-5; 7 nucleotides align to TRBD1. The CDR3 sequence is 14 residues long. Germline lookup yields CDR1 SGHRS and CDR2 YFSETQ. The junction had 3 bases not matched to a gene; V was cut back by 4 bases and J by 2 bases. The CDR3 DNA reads TGCGCCAGCAGCGCAGGGACAGGCAATCAGCCCCAGCATTTT. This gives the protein CASSAGTGNQPQHF.

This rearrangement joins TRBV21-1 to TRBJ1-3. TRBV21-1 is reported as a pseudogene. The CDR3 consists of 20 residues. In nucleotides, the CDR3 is TGTGCCAGCAGCAAAAAGGGAGGGGACCCCGGTCACCTCTCTGGAAACACCATATATTTT. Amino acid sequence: CASSKKGGDPGHLSGNTIYF.

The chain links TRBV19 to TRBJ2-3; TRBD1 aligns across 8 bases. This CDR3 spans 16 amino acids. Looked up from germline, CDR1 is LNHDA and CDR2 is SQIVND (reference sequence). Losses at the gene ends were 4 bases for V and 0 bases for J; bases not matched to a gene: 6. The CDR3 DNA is TGTGCCAGTAGTACCTGGACAGGGAGTAGCACAGATACGCAGTATTTT. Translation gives CASSTWTGSSTDTQYF.

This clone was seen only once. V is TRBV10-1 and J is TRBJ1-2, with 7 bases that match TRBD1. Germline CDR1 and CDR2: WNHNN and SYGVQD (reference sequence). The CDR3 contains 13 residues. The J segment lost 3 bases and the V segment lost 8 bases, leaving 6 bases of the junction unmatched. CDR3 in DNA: TGCGCCAGCCGACAGGGACTAGACTATGGCTACACCTTC. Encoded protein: CASRQGLDYGYTF.

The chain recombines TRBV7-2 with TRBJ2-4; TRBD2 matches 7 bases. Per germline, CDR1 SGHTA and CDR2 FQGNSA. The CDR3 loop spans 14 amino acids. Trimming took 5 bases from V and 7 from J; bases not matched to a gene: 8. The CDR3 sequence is CASSPSGVSNIQYF. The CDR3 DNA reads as TGTGCCAGCAGCCCCAGCGGGGTGTCTAACATTCAGTACTTC.

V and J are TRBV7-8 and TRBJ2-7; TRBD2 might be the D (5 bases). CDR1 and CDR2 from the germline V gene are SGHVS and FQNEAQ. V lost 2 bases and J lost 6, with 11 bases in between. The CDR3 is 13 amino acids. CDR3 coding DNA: TGTGCCAGCAGCTTACAGTTACGGGGCGAGCAGTACTTC. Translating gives CASSLQLRGEQYF.

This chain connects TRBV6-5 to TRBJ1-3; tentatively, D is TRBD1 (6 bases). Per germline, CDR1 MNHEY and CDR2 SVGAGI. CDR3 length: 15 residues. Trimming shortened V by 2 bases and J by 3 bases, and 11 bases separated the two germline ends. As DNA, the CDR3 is TGTGCCAGCAGTTACCAGCAGGGGTATGGAAACACCATATATTTT. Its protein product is CASSYQQGYGNTIYF.

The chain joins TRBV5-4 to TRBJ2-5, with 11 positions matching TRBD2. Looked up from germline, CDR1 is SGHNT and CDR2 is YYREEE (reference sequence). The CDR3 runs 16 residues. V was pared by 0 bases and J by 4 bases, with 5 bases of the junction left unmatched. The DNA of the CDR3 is TGTGCCAGCAGCTTGGCGGTAGCGGGGGGGCGAGAGACCCAGTACTTC. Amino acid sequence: CASSLAVAGGRETQYF. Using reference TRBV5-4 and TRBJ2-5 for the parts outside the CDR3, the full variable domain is ETGVTQSPTHLIKTRGQQVTLRCSSQSGHNTVSWYQQALGQGPQFIFQYYREEENGRGNFPPRFSGLQFPNYSSELNVNALELDDSALYLCASSLAVAGGRETQYFGPGTRLLVL.

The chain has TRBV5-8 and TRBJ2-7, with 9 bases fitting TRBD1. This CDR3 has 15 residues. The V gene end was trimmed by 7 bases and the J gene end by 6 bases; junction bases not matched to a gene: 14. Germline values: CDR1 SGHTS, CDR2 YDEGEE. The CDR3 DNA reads TGTGCCAGCGGCCAGGGACAGGGTGTCGTAGGCGAGCAGTACTTC. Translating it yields CASGQGQGVVGEQYF.

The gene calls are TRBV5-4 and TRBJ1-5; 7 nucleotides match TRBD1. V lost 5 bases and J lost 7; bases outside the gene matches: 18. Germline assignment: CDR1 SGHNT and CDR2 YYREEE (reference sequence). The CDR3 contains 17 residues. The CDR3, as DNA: TGTGCCAGCAGTTCCTCCGCCGGGACAGAGTTTCGACAGCCCCAGCATTTT. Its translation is CASSSSAGTEFRQPQHF.